Reported below is one TCR beta chain. This sample was taken from a study of blood T cell repertoires in COVID-19. As for the study in general: Nucleic acid was either cDNA or gDNA, and it came from T cells, B-cell-depleted T cells, or PBMCs.

Some clones are missing from TCRdb's copy, which holds only in-frame ones; the method was immunoSEQ multiplex PCR. In the table there are approximately 70,000 clones, roughly 87% of which are singletons. Per the germline V gene, CDR1 is LGHNA and CDR2 is YNFKEQ. The CDR3 has 15 amino acids. Between the trimmed V and J ends, which lost 1 base and 6 bases, there was a span of 14 bases. The TCR comes from a woman in her fifties or sixties with COVID-19, enrolled during active disease. The J gene is TRBJ2-3, the V gene TRBV4-2; D gene unclear. The sequenced sample was peripheral blood. This chain's CDR3 is CASSQVGPPSDTQYF. As DNA, the CDR3 is TGTGCCAGCAGCCAAGTCGGTCCACCTTCCGATACGCAGTATTTT.